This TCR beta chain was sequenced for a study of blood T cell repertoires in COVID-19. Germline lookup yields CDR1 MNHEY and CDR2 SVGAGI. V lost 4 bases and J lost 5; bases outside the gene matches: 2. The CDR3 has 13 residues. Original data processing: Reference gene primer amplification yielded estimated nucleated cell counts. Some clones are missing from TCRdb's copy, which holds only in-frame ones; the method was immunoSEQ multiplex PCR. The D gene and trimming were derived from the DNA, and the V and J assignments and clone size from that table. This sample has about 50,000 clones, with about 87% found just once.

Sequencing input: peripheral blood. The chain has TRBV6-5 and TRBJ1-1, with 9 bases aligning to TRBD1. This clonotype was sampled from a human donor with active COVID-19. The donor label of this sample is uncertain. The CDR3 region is CASSLQGATEAFF. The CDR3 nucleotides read TGTGCCAGCAGTTTACAGGGGGCGACTGAAGCTTTCTTT.